Below are 15 T cell receptor beta chains sequenced from a single sample in a study of cytomegalovirus exposure and HLA in healthy donors. In the PCR, 60 Vbeta and 13 Jbeta primers were used. The assay was immunoSEQ multiplex PCR, and TCRdb's table has in-frame clones only and misses some. The sample contains approximately 90,000 clones, approximately 7.1% of which appear only once. Sequencing input: PBMCs. The receptors come from a man in his forties or fifties in good health and CMV-seronegative.

This clone has a handful of counts. V and J are TRBV5-1 and TRBJ2-5, with 10 bases fitting TRBD1. CDR3 length: 14 residues. Germline CDR1 reads SGHRS; CDR2 reads YFSETQ. The V gene end was trimmed by 7 bases and the J gene end by 0 bases; junction bases not matched to a gene: 3. As DNA, the CDR3 is TGCGCCAGCCGGGGGACAGGGGACCAAGAGACCCAGTACTTC. As protein: CASRGTGDQETQYF.

This clone showed up just a few times. The chain is built from TRBV19 and TRBJ1-1; the match to TRBD1 covers 9 bases. Germline trimming cut 6 bases from V and 2 bases from J; bases unmatched to any gene: 16. The CDR3 is 18 residues long. Germline values: CDR1 LNHDA, CDR2 SQIVND (reference sequence). CDR3 amino acids: CASRHPNLRDRANTEAFF. The DNA of the CDR3 is TGTGCCAGTAGACACCCCAACCTGAGGGACAGGGCAAACACTGAAGCTTTCTTT.

This clone has more than one count but fewer than ten. Germline is not matched at one junction end, which may reflect a read error. The chain links TRBV5-6 to TRBJ2-3, with a possible D match to TRBD1 (6 bases). The CDR3 extends over 15 amino acids. Germline V lookup: CDR1 SGHDT, CDR2 YYEEEE. CDR3 coding DNA: TGTGCCAGCAGCTTGGGTCAGGGGCGCACATATACGCAGTATTTT. Protein sequence: CASSLGQGRTYTQYF.

This clone was observed a few times. This sequence joins TRBV5-4 and TRBJ1-4; 7 nucleotides align to TRBD1. Germline CDR1 reads SGHNT; CDR2 reads YYREEE (reference sequence). The CDR3 sequence is 14 residues long. Trimming took 3 bases from V and 3 from J; bases not matched to a gene: 2. The CDR3 DNA is TGTGCCAGCAGCTCGGGGACAGCTAATGAAAAACTGTTTTTT. This encodes CASSSGTANEKLFF. Using reference TRBV5-4 and TRBJ1-4 for the parts outside the CDR3, the full variable domain is ETGVTQSPTHLIKTRGQQVTLRCSSQSGHNTVSWYQQALGQGPQFIFQYYREEENGRGNFPPRFSGLQFPNYSSELNVNALELDDSALYLCASSSGTANEKLFFGSGTQLSVL.

This clone was counted a few times. V gene TRBV27 combines with J gene TRBJ2-1; 8 bases line up with TRBD2. Germline assignment: CDR1 MNHEY and CDR2 SMNVEV (reference sequence). There are 15 residues in the CDR3. Trimming took 7 bases from V and 2 from J; bases not matched to a gene: 7. CDR3: CASKRAGVPYNEQFF. As DNA, the CDR3 is TGTGCCAGCAAGAGAGCGGGAGTGCCCTACAATGAGCAGTTCTTC.

The chain uses TRBV30 and TRBJ2-5; tentative D call: TRBD1 (6 bases). The V and J ends lost 3 bases and 5 bases respectively, with 16 bases between them. Germline CDR1 GTSNPN, CDR2 SVGIG (reference sequence). The CDR3 runs to 14 residues. This chain's CDR3 is CAWSGTGTRETQYF. Written as DNA, the CDR3 is TGTGCCTGGAGCGGCACAGGGACCCGGGAGACCCAGTACTTC.

This chain links TRBV7-6 with TRBJ2-5, with 14 bases lining up with TRBD2. This CDR3 contains 17 residues. In germline, CDR1 is SGHVS, CDR2 FNYEAQ. V gave up 5 bases and J gave up 5 bases; unmatched junction bases: 10. CDR3 in amino acids: CASSPPRLAGGTETQYF. CDR3 DNA sequence: TGTGCCAGCAGCCCACCACGACTAGCGGGGGGGACGGAGACCCAGTACTTC.

V and J are TRBV19 and TRBJ2-7; 11 nucleotides match TRBD2. The V segment lost 7 bases and the J segment 3 bases; nucleotides outside the gene matches: 11. Germline V CDR1 and CDR2: LNHDA, SQIVND (reference sequence). This CDR3 comprises 16 residues. CDR3 DNA sequence: TGTGCCAGTATCTACGGGACTAGCGGTGACGACTACGAGCAGTACTTC. Translation gives CASIYGTSGDDYEQYF.

The chain carries TRBV30 and TRBJ2-1, with 14 bases lining up with TRBD2. Germline V gene data show CDR1 as GTSNPN and CDR2 as SVGIG (reference sequence). This CDR3 is 16 amino acids long. Losses at the gene ends were 2 bases for V and 8 bases for J; bases not matched to a gene: 8. CDR3 sequence: CAWSLTSGGAEDEQFF. The CDR3 DNA reads as TGTGCCTGGAGTTTGACTAGCGGGGGGGCAGAGGATGAGCAGTTCTTC. Variable domain in full (rest from reference TRBV30 and TRBJ2-1): SQTIHQWPATLVQPVGSPLSLECTVEGTSNPNLYWYRQAAGRGLQLLFYSVGIGQISSEVPQNLSASRPQDRQFILSSKKLLLSDSGFYLCAWSLTSGGAEDEQFFGPGTRLTVL.

This clone turned up a few times. The chain is built from TRBV5-4 and TRBJ2-1; 8 nucleotides align to TRBD2. There are 16 residues in the CDR3. Germline trimming cut 0 bases from V and 7 bases from J; bases unmatched to any gene: 9. The germline V gene encodes CDR1 SGHNT and CDR2 YYREEE (reference sequence). The DNA for the CDR3 is TGTGCCAGCAGCTTGGCCGGAGGACTAGCTGGGAATGAGCAGTTCTTC. Its protein product is CASSLAGGLAGNEQFF.

The chain recombines TRBV15 with TRBJ2-1; D uncertain. This CDR3 comprises 18 residues. V dropped 0 bases and J dropped 4 bases, with 19 bases sitting between them. Germline CDR1 is LNHNV and CDR2 is YYDKDF (reference sequence). Here the CDR3 reads CATSRDLWQSGWYNEQFF. The CDR3, as DNA: TGTGCCACCAGCAGAGATCTTTGGCAATCGGGTTGGTACAATGAGCAGTTCTTC.

The chain links TRBV7-2 to TRBJ2-3; the D gene is possibly TRBD2 (6 bases). Trimming removed 2 bases at V and 4 bases at J, with 13 bases between. Germline CDR1 reads SGHTA; CDR2 reads FQGNSA. The CDR3 extends over 15 amino acids. Written as DNA, the CDR3 is TGTGCCAGCAGCTTAAATGGAGGGTCTCCAGATACGCAGTATTTT. Residues: CASSLNGGSPDTQYF. Full variable domain (missing parts from reference TRBV7-2 and TRBJ2-3): GAGVSQSPSNKVTEKGKDVELRCDPISGHTALYWYRQSLGQGLEFLIYFQGNSAPDKSGLPSDRFSAERTGGSVSTLTIQRTQQEDSAVYLCASSLNGGSPDTQYFGPGTRLTVL.

This chain connects TRBV2 to TRBJ2-1; D is possibly TRBD2 (6 bases). The CDR3 runs 14 residues. Trimming removed 8 bases at V and 2 bases at J, with 13 bases between. The germline V gene encodes CDR1 SNHLY and CDR2 FYNNEI. The CDR3 DNA reads TGTGCCAGCTGGGGACTGACTACCTACAATGAGCAGTTCTTC. Its translation is CASWGLTTYNEQFF.

This clone was seen a few times. The rearrangement uses TRBV6-6 and TRBJ1-1, with D possibly matching TRBD1 (5 bases). V gave up 7 bases and J gave up 1 base, with 19 bases separating them. The CDR3 runs to 16 residues. The germline gives CDR1 MNHNY, CDR2 SVGAGI (reference sequence). The CDR3 sequence is CASKKGAGMGNTEAFF. The CDR3 DNA follows: TGTGCCAGCAAAAAAGGAGCAGGGATGGGGAACACTGAAGCTTTCTTT.

CDR3 sequence: CASSETRGGGYTF. CDR3 nucleotides: TGTGCCAGCAGTGAAACCAGGGGAGGGGGCTACACCTTC. The chain carries TRBV2 and TRBJ1-2, with D tentatively TRBD1 (6 bases). The CDR3 spans 13 residues. Trimming stripped 2 bases from V and 8 bases from J, with 12 bases between. The germline V gene has CDR1 SNHLY and CDR2 FYNNEI. Looking up the rest from reference TRBV2 and TRBJ1-2 gives the full variable domain: EPEVTQTPSHQVTQMGQEVILRCVPISNHLYFYWYRQILGQKVEFLVSFYNNEISEKSEIFDDQFSVERPDGSNFTLKIRSTKLEDSAMYFCASSETRGGGYTFGSGTRLTVV.